This is a list of T cell receptor beta chains from one sample in a study of blood T cell repertoires in COVID-19. Sequencing used immunoSEQ multiplex PCR; TCRdb keeps in-frame clones, though not all of them. Here the sample spans about 45,000 clones, approximately 80% being singletons. Sequenced sample: peripheral blood. The source of these receptors is a human donor in a cohort sampled during active COVID-19. Each CDR3 is given with its conserved first and last residue. The D gene is left open where the match is weak. Size tells how often a clone was seen (once, few, many) or the class of an expanded clone, and some rows leave it out.

size: NA
V: TRBV18
D: NA
length: 14
J: TRBJ2-7
CDR3: CASSPEPRVHEQYF
DNA: TGTGCCAGCTCACCAGAACCCAGGGTGCACGAGCAGTACTTC

size: NA
V: TRBV2
D: TRBD2
length: 12
J: TRBJ2-7
CDR3: CASSVAGEEQYF
DNA: TGTGCCAGCAGTGTAGCGGGAGAGGAGCAGTACTTC

size: NA
V: TRBV19
D: TRBD1
length: 17
J: TRBJ2-4
CDR3: CASETGRGKLAKNIQYF
DNA: TGTGCCAGTGAGACAGGGCGTGGAAAACTAGCCAAAAACATTCAGTACTTC

size: NA
V: TRBV4-1
D: NA
length: 16
J: TRBJ2-3
CDR3: CASSQAYPARTDTQYF
DNA: TGCGCCAGCAGCCAAGCATACCCAGCGCGCACAGATACGCAGTATTTT

size: once
V: TRBV2
D: TRBD1
length: 15
J: TRBJ2-2
CDR3: CASSPDRVGTGELFF
DNA: TGTGCCAGCAGCCCGGACAGGGTCGGCACCGGGGAGCTGTTTTTT

size: NA
V: TRBV6-5
D: NA
length: 14
J: TRBJ1-1
CDR3: CASSYRGPHTEAFF
DNA: TGTGCCAGCAGTTACCGAGGGCCCCACACTGAAGCTTTCTTT

size: NA
V: TRBV19
D: NA
length: 21
J: TRBJ1-5
CDR3: CASSIDTDSLRGFYSNQPQHF
DNA: TGTGCCAGTAGTATAGATACGGACAGCCTACGGGGATTTTATAGCAATCAGCCCCAGCATTTT

size: NA
V: TRBV29-1
D: TRBD2
length: 14
J: TRBJ2-3
CDR3: CSGKLAGVSDTQYF
DNA: TGCAGCGGGAAACTAGCGGGAGTCTCAGATACGCAGTATTTT

size: NA
V: TRBV25-1
D: NA
length: 16
J: TRBJ2-7
CDR3: CASSEPAGQFSYEQYF
DNA: TGTGCCAGCAGTGAACCCGCCGGACAGTTTTCCTACGAGCAGTACTTC

size: NA
V: TRBV5-1
D: NA
length: 16
J: TRBJ1-1
CDR3: CASSLSSPSKDTEAFF
DNA: TGCGCCAGCAGCTTGAGCTCACCCTCCAAAGACACTGAAGCTTTCTTT

size: NA
V: TRBV14
D: TRBD1
length: 14
J: TRBJ2-5
CDR3: CASSQPGGKETQYF
DNA: TGTGCCAGCAGCCAGCCAGGGGGTAAAGAGACCCAGTACTTC

size: NA
V: TRBV18
D: NA
length: 15
J: TRBJ1-1
CDR3: CASSPQDILNTEAFF
DNA: TGTGCCAGCTCACCCCAGGACATCTTGAACACTGAAGCTTTCTTT

size: NA
V: TRBV6-5
D: NA
length: 15
J: TRBJ2-5
CDR3: CASKTRGRYQETQYF
DNA: TGTGCCAGCAAGACCAGGGGGAGGTACCAAGAGACCCAGTACTTC

size: NA
V: TRBV9
D: TRBD2
length: 15
J: TRBJ2-1
CDR3: CASSPTGGPYNEQFF
DNA: TGTGCCAGCAGCCCGACGGGGGGACCATACAATGAGCAGTTCTTC

size: NA
V: TRBV6-1
D: NA
length: 14
J: TRBJ2-5
CDR3: CASSETSSQETQYF
DNA: TGTGCCAGCAGTGAAACTAGCAGCCAAGAGACCCAGTACTTC

size: NA
V: TRBV9
D: NA
length: 16
J: TRBJ1-1
CDR3: CASSALQGFLNTEAFF
DNA: TGTGCCAGCAGCGCGCTCCAGGGGTTCCTGAACACTGAAGCTTTCTTT

size: NA
V: TRBV6-6
D: NA
length: 13
J: TRBJ2-7
CDR3: CASSLQGSYEQYF
DNA: TGTGCCAGCAGTTTGCAGGGGTCCTACGAGCAGTACTTC

size: NA
V: TRBV19
D: TRBD1
length: 17
J: TRBJ1-5
CDR3: CASSIDRGDRGNQPQHF
DNA: TGTGCCAGTAGTATAGATAGGGGAGACAGGGGAAATCAGCCCCAGCATTTT

size: NA
V: TRBV25-1
D: NA
length: 15
J: TRBJ1-4
CDR3: CASSPQGFPGEKLFF
DNA: TGTGCCAGCAGTCCCCAGGGGTTCCCTGGGGAAAAACTGTTTTTT

size: once
V: TRBV30
D: TRBD2
length: 15
J: TRBJ2-2
CDR3: CAGRGVRGNTGELFF
DNA: TGTGCCGGTCGGGGGGTCCGGGGGAACACCGGGGAGCTGTTTTTT

size: NA
V: TRBV30
D: TRBD2
length: 19
J: TRBJ2-1
CDR3: CAWSVYSGGASGIRNEQFF
DNA: TGTGCCTGGAGTGTGTATTCGGGGGGGGCTAGCGGGATTAGGAATGAGCAGTTCTTC

size: NA
V: TRBV6-5
D: TRBD2
length: 15
J: TRBJ2-3
CDR3: CASSYRLAGTDTQYF
DNA: TGTGCCAGCAGTTACCGACTAGCGGGCACAGATACGCAGTATTTT

size: few
V: TRBV6-4
D: NA
length: 13
J: TRBJ1-1
CDR3: CASSRDMNTEAFF
DNA: TGTGCCAGCAGTCGGGACATGAACACTGAAGCTTTCTTT

size: NA
V: TRBV12-5
D: NA
length: 11
J: TRBJ2-1
CDR3: CASGIRDEQFF
DNA: TGTGCTAGTGGTATCCGGGATGAGCAGTTCTTC

size: NA
V: TRBV5-1
D: TRBD2
length: 16
J: TRBJ2-5
CDR3: CASSPGGLAGQETQYF
DNA: TGCGCCAGCAGTCCGGGGGGGCTAGCGGGGCAAGAGACCCAGTACTTC

size: once
V: TRBV5-4
D: NA
length: 13
J: TRBJ2-1
CDR3: CASSRDSYNEQFF
DNA: TGTGCCAGCAGCCGTGACAGTTACAATGAGCAGTTCTTC

size: NA
V: TRBV14
D: TRBD2
length: 17
J: TRBJ2-1
CDR3: CASSLWTSGFSYNEQFF
DNA: TGTGCCAGCAGCCTCTGGACTAGCGGTTTCTCCTACAATGAGCAGTTCTTC

size: NA
V: TRBV7-9
D: NA
length: 18
J: TRBJ1-3
CDR3: CASSLGIYRTKSGNTIYF
DNA: TGTGCCAGCAGCTTAGGTATTTACAGGACTAAATCTGGAAACACCATATATTTT

size: NA
V: TRBV6-5
D: TRBD1
length: 15
J: TRBJ1-4
CDR3: CASSFRTGADEKLFF
DNA: TGTGCCAGCAGCTTCCGGACAGGGGCTGATGAAAAACTGTTTTTT

size: NA
V: TRBV6-5
D: NA
length: 14
J: TRBJ1-1
CDR3: CASSLGEAVPEAFF
DNA: TGTGCCAGCAGTTTGGGGGAGGCAGTCCCTGAAGCTTTCTTT

size: NA
V: TRBV4-2
D: NA
length: 15
J: TRBJ2-7
CDR3: CASSQEDNRVHEQYF
DNA: TGTGCCAGCAGCCAAGAAGACAACAGGGTGCACGAGCAGTACTTC

size: NA
V: TRBV4-1
D: TRBD2
length: 15
J: TRBJ2-7
CDR3: CASSPGLVDSYEQYF
DNA: TGCGCCAGCAGCCCAGGACTAGTCGATAGCTACGAGCAGTACTTC

size: NA
V: TRBV5-1
D: NA
length: 13
J: TRBJ1-2
CDR3: CASSPTWNYGYTF
DNA: TGCGCCAGCAGCCCGACTTGGAACTATGGCTACACCTTC

size: NA
V: TRBV10-1
D: TRBD2
length: 16
J: TRBJ2-1
CDR3: CASSDTFSGGGNEQFF
DNA: TGCGCCAGCAGTGATACCTTTTCGGGAGGCGGGAATGAGCAGTTCTTC

size: NA
V: TRBV30
D: TRBD2
length: 17
J: TRBJ2-1
CDR3: CAWTTTRTSGIGYEQFF
DNA: TGTGCCTGGACCACAACCCGGACTAGCGGGATTGGGTATGAGCAGTTCTTC

size: NA
V: TRBV6-5
D: TRBD1
length: 13
J: TRBJ1-2
CDR3: CASRLTGGDGYTF
DNA: TGTGCCAGCAGATTAACAGGGGGCGATGGCTACACCTTC

size: once
V: TRBV3-1/TRBV3-2
D: NA
length: 16
J: TRBJ2-3
CDR3: CASSQDFSGGTDTQYF
DNA: TGTGCCAGCAGCCAAGATTTTTCCGGTGGCACAGATACGCAGTATTTT

size: NA
V: TRBV18
D: NA
length: 14
J: TRBJ1-1
CDR3: CASSPGQPNTEAFF
DNA: TGTGCCAGCTCACCGGGACAACCGAACACTGAAGCTTTCTTT

size: NA
V: TRBV12-5
D: TRBD1
length: 17
J: TRBJ2-7
CDR3: CASGLVTGPGGDYEQYF
DNA: TGTGCTAGTGGTTTGGTAACGGGGCCAGGGGGCGATTACGAGCAGTACTTC

size: NA
V: TRBV6-5
D: TRBD1
length: 13
J: TRBJ2-1
CDR3: CASRDRVTYEQFF
DNA: TGTGCCAGCAGAGACAGGGTTACCTATGAGCAGTTCTTC

size: NA
V: TRBV7-2
D: TRBD2
length: 17
J: TRBJ2-1
CDR3: CASSPGGGLAGPNEQFF
DNA: TGTGCCAGCAGTCCTGGGGGGGGACTAGCGGGGCCCAATGAGCAGTTCTTC